A single T cell receptor (beta chain) is shown here with its context. Its antigen is not identified. Trimming shortened V by 5 bases and J by 0 bases, and 14 bases separated the two germline ends. Germline V gives CDR1 SEHNR, CDR2 FQNEAQ (reference sequence). This CDR3 region has 17 residues. This entry comes from a study of cytomegalovirus exposure and HLA in healthy donors. Notes on the study in general: Clusters of TCRs from the first cohort tended to co-occur in the 120 or so validation repertoires (as a later analysis found).

Only in-frame clones appear in the TCRdb table, and some are missing; sequencing was by immunoSEQ multiplex PCR. The sample contains a few hundred thousand clones, around 91% of which appear only once. This TCR came from a woman younger than 35 in good health and CMV-seronegative. The genes are TRBV7-9 and TRBJ2-6, with D possibly TRBD1 on 6 matching bases. The material sequenced was PBMCs. This chain's CDR3 is CASSLRTGNSGANVLTF. CDR3 sequence (DNA): TGTGCCAGCAGCCTTAGAACAGGGAACTCTGGGGCCAACGTCCTGACTTTC.